This TCR beta chain appears in the sequencing data of a study of blood T cell repertoires in COVID-19. Study-wide context: The United States, Italy and Spain were the sources of the acute and convalescent COVID-19 samples.

Using immunoSEQ multiplex PCR, the repertoire was profiled, and TCRdb retains in-frame clones only, with some absent. The table includes over 400,000 clones, more than 80% detected once. CDR1 and CDR2 (germline): SGHRS, YFSETQ. The CDR3 has 15 amino acids. V was pared by 4 bases and J by 3 bases, with 7 bases of the junction left unmatched. The TCR was taken from a woman aged 30 to 39 with active or convalescent COVID-19. Sequencing used peripheral blood. The genes are TRBV5-1 and TRBJ2-7; 10 bases map to TRBD1. In nucleotides, the CDR3 is TGCGCCAGCAGCCCAGGACAGGGGGAAAACTACGAGCAGTACTTC. Protein sequence: CASSPGQGENYEQYF.